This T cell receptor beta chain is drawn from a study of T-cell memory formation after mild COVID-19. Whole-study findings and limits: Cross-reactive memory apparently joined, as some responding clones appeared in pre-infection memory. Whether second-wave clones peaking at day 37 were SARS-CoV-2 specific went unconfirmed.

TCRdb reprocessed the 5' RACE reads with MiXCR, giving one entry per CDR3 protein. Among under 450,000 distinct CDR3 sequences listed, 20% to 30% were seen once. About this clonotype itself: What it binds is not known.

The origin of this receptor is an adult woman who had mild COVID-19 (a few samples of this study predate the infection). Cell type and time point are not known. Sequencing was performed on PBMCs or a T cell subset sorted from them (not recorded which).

CDR3 DNA sequence: TGTGCCTGGAGTGAGGGAGCCACTCAGCCCCAGCATTTT. It specifies CAWSEGATQPQHF. The chain combines TRBV30 with TRBJ1-5; D gene ambiguous. This CDR3 is built from 13 residues. Germline CDR1 is GTSNPN and CDR2 is SVGIG (reference sequence). Trimming shortened V by 1 base and J by 6 bases, and 10 bases separated the two germline ends.